The source of this TCR beta chain is a study of metastatic and nonmetastatic thyroid tumors. Study-level information: Repertoire comparison spanned blood and tumor or nodule tissue of malignant and benign thyroid patients. Study-wide results and caveats: The study reportedly found significantly higher TCR beta diversity in malignant thyroid tumors than benign nodules, in blood and tumor.

MiXCR re-clonotyped the PCR reads for TCRdb. The sample consists of approximately 32,000 clones, approximately 15% of them appearing once. This CDR3 is 15 amino acids long. V was clipped by 1 base and J by 0 bases, with 11 bases between them. Per germline, CDR1 SGHDT and CDR2 YYEEEE. This clone was counted a few times. As yet, its antigen is unknown. Every patient underwent thyroid surgery untreated. This rearrangement joins TRBV5-6 to TRBJ2-7; no firm D call. Sequencing input: blood. This TCR was recovered from a male donor with papillary thyroid cancer or a benign thyroid nodule (not recorded which). Some clones in this sample may be carry-over from other donors' samples. The chain's CDR3 is CASSLRLESSYEQYF. The CDR3 DNA sequence: TGTGCCAGCAGCTTGCGGTTAGAGAGCTCCTACGAGCAGTACTTC. Full variable domain (missing parts from reference TRBV5-6 and TRBJ2-7): DAGVTQSPTHLIKTRGQQVTLRCSPKSGHDTVSWYQQALGQGPQFIFQYYEEEERQRGNFPDRFSGHQFPNYSSELNVNALLLGDSALYLCASSLRLESSYEQYFGPGTRLTVT.